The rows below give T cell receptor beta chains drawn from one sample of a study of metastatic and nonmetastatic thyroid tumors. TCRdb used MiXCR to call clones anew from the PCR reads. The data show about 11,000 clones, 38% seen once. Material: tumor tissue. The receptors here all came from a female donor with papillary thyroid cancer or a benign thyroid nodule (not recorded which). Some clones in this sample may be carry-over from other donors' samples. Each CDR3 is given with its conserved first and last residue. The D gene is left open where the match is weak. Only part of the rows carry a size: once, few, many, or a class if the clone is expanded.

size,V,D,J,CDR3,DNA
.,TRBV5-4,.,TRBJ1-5,CASSLEGTRRGSNQPQHF,TGTGCCAGCAGCTTGGAAGGGACCAGAAGGGGTAGCAATCAGCCCCAGCATTTT
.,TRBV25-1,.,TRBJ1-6,CASSRLGHENPTFGNSPLHF,TGTGCCAGCAGCCGCCTCGGACACGAAAACCCCACTTTTGGGAATTCACCCCTCCACTTT
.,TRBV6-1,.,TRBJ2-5,CASNGKETQYF,TGTGCCAGCAATGGGAAAGAGACCCAGTACTTC
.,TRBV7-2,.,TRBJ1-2,CASSPRTGNYGYTF,TGTGCCAGCAGCCCCCGGACGGGAAACTATGGCTACACCTTC
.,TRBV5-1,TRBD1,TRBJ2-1,CASSLMGQGNEQFF,TGCGCCAGCAGCTTGATGGGACAGGGCAATGAGCAGTTCTTC
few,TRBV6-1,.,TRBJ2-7,CASSFEFRSSYEQYF,TGTGCCAGCAGTTTCGAATTCCGTAGTTCCTACGAGCAGTACTTC
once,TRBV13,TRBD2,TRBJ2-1,CASSSGLADFNEQFF,TGTGCCAGCAGCTCAGGACTAGCGGATTTCAATGAGCAGTTCTTC
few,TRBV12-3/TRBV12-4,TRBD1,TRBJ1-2,CASRLTGANYGYTF,TGTGCCAGCAGACTGACAGGGGCCAACTATGGCTACACCTTC
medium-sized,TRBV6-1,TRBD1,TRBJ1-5,CASRNRGDNQPQHF,TGTGCCAGCAGGAACAGGGGCGACAATCAGCCCCAGCATTTT
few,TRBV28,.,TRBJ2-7,CASSPQRVRGAYEQYF,TGTGCCAGCAGCCCCCAACGGGTCAGGGGAGCCTACGAGCAGTACTTC
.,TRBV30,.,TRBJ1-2,CAWSVSGYGYTF,TGTGCCTGGAGTGTAAGCGGCTATGGCTACACCTTC
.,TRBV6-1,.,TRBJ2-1,CASSLRGSYNEQFF,TGTGCCAGCAGTCTGCGGGGCTCCTACAATGAGCAGTTCTTC
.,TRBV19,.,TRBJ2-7,CASSIGLAYEQYF,TGTGCCAGTAGTATAGGACTAGCCTACGAGCAGTACTTC
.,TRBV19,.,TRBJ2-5,CASSIPGGQETQYF,TGTGCCAGTAGTATCCCCGGGGGTCAAGAGACCCAGTACTTC
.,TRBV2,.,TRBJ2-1,CASSDIPLGTYNEQFF,TGTGCCAGCAGTGATATCCCCCTTGGTACATACAATGAGCAGTTCTTC
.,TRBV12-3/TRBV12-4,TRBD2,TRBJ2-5,CASSPLAGGRETQYF,TGTGCCAGCAGTCCTCTAGCGGGGGGGCGGGAGACCCAGTACTTC
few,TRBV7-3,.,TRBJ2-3,CASSFGGNPADTQYF,TGTGCCAGCAGCTTCGGCGGGAATCCGGCAGATACGCAGTATTTT
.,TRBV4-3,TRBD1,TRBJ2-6,CASSPGQTGANVLTF,TGCGCCAGCAGCCCGGGACAGACTGGGGCCAACGTCCTGACTTTC
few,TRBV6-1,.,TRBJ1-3,CASSPGHSGNTIYF,TGTGCCAGCAGCCCGGGCCACTCTGGAAACACCATATATTTT
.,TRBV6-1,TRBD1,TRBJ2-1,CASRADRGDRNEQFF,TGTGCCAGCAGGGCGGACAGGGGCGACCGGAATGAGCAGTTCTTC
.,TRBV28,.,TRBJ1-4,CASSIREKLFF,TGTGCCAGCAGTATTCGGGAAAAACTGTTTTTT